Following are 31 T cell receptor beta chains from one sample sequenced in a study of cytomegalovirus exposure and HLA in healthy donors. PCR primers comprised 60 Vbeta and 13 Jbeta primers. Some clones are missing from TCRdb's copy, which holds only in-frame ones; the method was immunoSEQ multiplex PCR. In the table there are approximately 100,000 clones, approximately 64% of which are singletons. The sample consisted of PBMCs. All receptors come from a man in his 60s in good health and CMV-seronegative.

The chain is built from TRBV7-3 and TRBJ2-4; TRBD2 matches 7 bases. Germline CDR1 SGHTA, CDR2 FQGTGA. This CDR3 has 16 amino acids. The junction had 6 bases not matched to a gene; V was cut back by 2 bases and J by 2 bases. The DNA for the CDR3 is TGTGCCAGCAGCTTACAGGGAGGGTTGTCCAAAAACATTCAGTACTTC. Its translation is CASSLQGGLSKNIQYF.

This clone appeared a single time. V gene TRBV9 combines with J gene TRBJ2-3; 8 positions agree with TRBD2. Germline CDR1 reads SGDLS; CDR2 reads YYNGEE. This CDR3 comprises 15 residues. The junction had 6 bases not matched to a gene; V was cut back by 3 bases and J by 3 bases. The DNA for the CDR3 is TGTGCCAGCAGCGCGGCCGGGAGGGAGACAGATACGCAGTATTTT. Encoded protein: CASSAAGRETDTQYF. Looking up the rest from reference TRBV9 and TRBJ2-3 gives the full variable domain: DSGVTQTPKHLITATGQRVTLRCSPRSGDLSVYWYQQSLDQGLQFLIQYYNGEERAKGNILERFSAQQFPDLHSELNLSSLELGDSALYFCASSAAGRETDTQYFGPGTRLTVL.

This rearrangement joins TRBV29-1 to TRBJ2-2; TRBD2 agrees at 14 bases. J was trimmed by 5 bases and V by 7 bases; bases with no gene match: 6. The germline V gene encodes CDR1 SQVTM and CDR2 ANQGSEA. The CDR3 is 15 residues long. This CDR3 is CSAGLAGGVTGELFF. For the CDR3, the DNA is TGCAGCGCCGGACTAGCGGGAGGAGTGACCGGGGAGCTGTTTTTT.

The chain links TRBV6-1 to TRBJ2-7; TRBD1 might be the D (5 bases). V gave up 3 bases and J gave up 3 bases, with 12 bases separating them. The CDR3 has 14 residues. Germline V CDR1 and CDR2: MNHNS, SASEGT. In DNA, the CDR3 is TGTGCCAGCAGTGACCCAGGGAAAGGCTACGAGCAGTACTTC. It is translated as CASSDPGKGYEQYF.

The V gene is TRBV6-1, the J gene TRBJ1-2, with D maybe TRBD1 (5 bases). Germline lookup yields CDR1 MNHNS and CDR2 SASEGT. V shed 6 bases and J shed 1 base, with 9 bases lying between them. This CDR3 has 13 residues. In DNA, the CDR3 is TGTGCCAGCAGCCTGACAGTTAACTATGGCTACACCTTC. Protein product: CASSLTVNYGYTF.

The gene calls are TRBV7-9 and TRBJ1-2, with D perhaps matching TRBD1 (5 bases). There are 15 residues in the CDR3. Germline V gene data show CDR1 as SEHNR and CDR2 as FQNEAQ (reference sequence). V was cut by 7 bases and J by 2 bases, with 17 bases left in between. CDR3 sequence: CASTHADRSNYGYTF. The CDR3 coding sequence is TGTGCCAGCACTCACGCTGACAGATCCAACTATGGCTACACCTTC.

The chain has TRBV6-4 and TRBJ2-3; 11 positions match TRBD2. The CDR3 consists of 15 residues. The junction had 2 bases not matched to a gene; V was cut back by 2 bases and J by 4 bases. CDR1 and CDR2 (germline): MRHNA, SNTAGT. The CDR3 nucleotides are TGTGCCAGCAGTGACGTAGCGGGGGGGCCAGATACGCAGTATTTT. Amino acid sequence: CASSDVAGGPDTQYF.

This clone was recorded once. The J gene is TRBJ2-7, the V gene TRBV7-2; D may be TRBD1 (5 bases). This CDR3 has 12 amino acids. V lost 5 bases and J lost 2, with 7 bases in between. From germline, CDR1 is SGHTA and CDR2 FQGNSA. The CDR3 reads CASSQGAYEQYF. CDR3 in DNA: TGTGCCAGCAGCCAGGGCGCCTACGAGCAGTACTTC.

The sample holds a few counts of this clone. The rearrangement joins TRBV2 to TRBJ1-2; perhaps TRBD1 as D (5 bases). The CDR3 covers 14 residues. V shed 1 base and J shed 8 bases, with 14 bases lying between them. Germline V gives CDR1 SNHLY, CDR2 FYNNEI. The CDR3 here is CASSEVTREGGYTF. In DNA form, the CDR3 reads TGTGCCAGCAGTGAAGTGACCAGGGAGGGCGGCTACACCTTC.

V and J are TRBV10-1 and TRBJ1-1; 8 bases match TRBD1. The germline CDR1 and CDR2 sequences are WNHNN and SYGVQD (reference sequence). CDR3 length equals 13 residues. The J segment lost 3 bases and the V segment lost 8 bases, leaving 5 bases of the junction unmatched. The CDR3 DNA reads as TGCGCCAGCCAGACAGGGGTGGACACTGAAGCTTTCTTT. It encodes CASQTGVDTEAFF.

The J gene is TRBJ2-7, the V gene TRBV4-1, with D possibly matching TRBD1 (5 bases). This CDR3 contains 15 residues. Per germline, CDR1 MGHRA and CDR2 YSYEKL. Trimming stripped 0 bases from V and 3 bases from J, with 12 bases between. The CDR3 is CASSQDLGPHYEQYF. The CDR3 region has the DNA TGCGCCAGCAGCCAAGATTTGGGGCCTCACTACGAGCAGTACTTC.

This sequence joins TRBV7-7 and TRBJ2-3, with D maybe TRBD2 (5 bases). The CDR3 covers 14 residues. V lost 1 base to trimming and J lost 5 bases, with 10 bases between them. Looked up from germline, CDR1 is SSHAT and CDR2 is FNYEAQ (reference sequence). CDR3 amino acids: CASSLGESGDTQYF. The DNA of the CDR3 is TGTGCCAGCAGCTTAGGGGAGAGTGGAGATACGCAGTATTTT.

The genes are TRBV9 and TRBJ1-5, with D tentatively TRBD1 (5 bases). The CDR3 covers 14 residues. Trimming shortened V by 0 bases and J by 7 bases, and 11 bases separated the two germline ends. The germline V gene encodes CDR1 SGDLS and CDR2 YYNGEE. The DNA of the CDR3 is TGTGCCAGCAGCGTAGCAGGGAACGGACAGCCCCAGCATTTT. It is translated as CASSVAGNGQPQHF.

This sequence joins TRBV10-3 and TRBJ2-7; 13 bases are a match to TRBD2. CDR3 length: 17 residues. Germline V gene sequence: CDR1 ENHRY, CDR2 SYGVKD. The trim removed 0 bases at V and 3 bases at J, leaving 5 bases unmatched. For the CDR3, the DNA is TGTGCCATCAGTGAGTCCCTGACTAGCGGGGGGCACTACGAGCAGTACTTC. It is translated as CAISESLTSGGHYEQYF.

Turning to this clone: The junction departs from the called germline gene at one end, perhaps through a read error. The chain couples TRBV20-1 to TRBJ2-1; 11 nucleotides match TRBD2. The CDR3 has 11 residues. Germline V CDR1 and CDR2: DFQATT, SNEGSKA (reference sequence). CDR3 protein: CSARDPSGGIF. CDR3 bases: TGCAGTGCTAGAGACCCTAGCGGGGGGATCTTC.

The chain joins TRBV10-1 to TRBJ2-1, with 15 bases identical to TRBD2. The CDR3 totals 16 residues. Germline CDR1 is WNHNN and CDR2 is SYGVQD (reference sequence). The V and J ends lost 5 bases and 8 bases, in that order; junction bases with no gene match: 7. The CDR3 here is CASSMGLAGGLDEQFF. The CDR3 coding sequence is TGCGCCAGCAGTATGGGACTAGCGGGAGGCCTAGATGAGCAGTTCTTC.

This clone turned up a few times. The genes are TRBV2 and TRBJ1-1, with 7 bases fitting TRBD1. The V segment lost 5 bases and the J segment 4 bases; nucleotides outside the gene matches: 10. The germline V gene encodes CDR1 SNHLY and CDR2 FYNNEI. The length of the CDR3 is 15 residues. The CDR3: CASSSMTGPPTEAFF. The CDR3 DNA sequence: TGTGCCAGCAGTAGCATGACAGGGCCTCCCACTGAAGCTTTCTTT.

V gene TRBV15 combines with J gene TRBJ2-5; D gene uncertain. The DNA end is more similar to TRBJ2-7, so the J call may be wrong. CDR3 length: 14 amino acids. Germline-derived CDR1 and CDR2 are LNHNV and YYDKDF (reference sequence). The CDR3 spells CATSRDRQTYEQYF. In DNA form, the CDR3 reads TGTGCCACCAGCAGAGATCGACAAACCTACGAGCAGTACTTC.

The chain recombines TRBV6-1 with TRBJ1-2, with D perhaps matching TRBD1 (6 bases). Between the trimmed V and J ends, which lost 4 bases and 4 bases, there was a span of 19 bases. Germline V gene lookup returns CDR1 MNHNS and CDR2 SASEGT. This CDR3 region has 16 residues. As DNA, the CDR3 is TGTGCCAGCAGTGGGGGCGGACAGAAACAAATCTATGGCTACACCTTC. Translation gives CASSGGGQKQIYGYTF.

CDR3 sequence (DNA): TGTGCCAGCAGTCCGGGGACTAGCGGGAAGAGGGAGACCCAGTACTTC. This codes for CASSPGTSGKRETQYF. The chain uses TRBV28 and TRBJ2-5, with 13 nucleotides matching TRBD2. The trim removed 5 bases at V and 5 bases at J, leaving 8 bases unmatched. CDR3 length: 16 amino acids. Looked up from germline, CDR1 is MDHEN and CDR2 is SYDVKM.

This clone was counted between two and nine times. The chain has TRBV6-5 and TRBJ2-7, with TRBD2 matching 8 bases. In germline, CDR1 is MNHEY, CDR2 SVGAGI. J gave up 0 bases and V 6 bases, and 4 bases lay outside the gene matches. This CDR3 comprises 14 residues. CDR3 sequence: CASSRSGSSYEQYF. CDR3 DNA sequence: TGTGCCAGCAGCAGAAGCGGGAGCTCCTACGAGCAGTACTTC.

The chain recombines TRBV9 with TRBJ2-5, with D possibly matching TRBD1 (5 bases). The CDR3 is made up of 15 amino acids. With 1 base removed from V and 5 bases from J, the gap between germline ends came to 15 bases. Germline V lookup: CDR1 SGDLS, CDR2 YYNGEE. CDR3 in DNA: TGTGCCAGCAGCGTACGAGACAGACGGCCTGAGACCCAGTACTTC. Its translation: CASSVRDRRPETQYF.

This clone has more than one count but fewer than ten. CDR3 DNA sequence: TGTGCCAGCAGTCTAGGACAGGGGTCATCCTACGAGCAGTACTTC. It codes for CASSLGQGSSYEQYF. The V and J genes are TRBV6-5 and TRBJ2-7, with 9 bases that match TRBD1. This CDR3 is built from 15 residues. Germline values: CDR1 MNHEY, CDR2 SVGAGI. Unmatched junction bases numbered 6, after V lost 5 bases and J lost 1 base.

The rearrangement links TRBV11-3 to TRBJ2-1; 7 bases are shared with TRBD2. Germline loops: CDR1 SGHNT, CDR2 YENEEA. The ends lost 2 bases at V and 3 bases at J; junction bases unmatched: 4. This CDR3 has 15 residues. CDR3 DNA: TGTGCCAGCAGCTTAAGTAGCGGGTACTACAATGAGCAGTTCTTC. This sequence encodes CASSLSSGYYNEQFF.

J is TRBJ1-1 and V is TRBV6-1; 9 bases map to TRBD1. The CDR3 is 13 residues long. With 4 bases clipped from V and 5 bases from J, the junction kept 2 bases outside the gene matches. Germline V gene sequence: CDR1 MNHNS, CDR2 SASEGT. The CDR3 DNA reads TGTGCCAGCAGTGGGACAGGGGAGACTGAAGCTTTCTTT. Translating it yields CASSGTGETEAFF.

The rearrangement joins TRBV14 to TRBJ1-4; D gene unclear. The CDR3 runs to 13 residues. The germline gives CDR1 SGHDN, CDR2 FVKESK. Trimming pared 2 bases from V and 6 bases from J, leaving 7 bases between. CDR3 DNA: TGTGCCAGCAGCCAAAGACGGGATGAAAAACTGTTTTTT. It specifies CASSQRRDEKLFF. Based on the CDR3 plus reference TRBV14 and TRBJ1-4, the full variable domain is EAGVTQFPSHSVIEKGQTVTLRCDPISGHDNLYWYRRVMGKEIKFLLHFVKESKQDESGMPNNRFLAERTGGTYSTLKVQPAELEDSGVYFCASSQRRDEKLFFGSGTQLSVL.

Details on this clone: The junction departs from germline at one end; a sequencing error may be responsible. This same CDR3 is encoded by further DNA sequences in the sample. CDR3 bases: TGTGCTAGCAGCACGAGCGGGGGGGCCTACGAGCAGTACTTC. Translating it yields CASSTSGGAYEQYF. V usage is TRBV7-9 and J usage is TRBJ2-7; 10 bases map to TRBD2. The germline gives CDR1 SEHNR, CDR2 FQNEAQ (reference sequence). This CDR3 has 14 residues. Drawing the rest from reference TRBV7-9 and TRBJ2-7, the complete variable domain is DTGVSQNPRHKITKRGQNVTFRCDPISEHNRLYWYRQTLGQGPEFLTYFQNEAQLEKSRLLSDRFSAERPKGSFSTLEIQRTEQGDSAMYLCASSTSGGAYEQYFGPGTRLTVT.

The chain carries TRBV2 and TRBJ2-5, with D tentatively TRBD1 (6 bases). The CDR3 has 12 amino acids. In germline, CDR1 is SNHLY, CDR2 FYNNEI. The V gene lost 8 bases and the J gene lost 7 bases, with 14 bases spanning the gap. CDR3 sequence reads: CASSDRGVTQYF. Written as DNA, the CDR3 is TGTGCCAGCTCGGACAGAGGGGTGACCCAGTACTTC. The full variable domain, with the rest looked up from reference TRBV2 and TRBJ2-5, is EPEVTQTPSHQVTQMGQEVILRCVPISNHLYFYWYRQILGQKVEFLVSFYNNEISEKSEIFDDQFSVERPDGSNFTLKIRSTKLEDSAMYFCASSDRGVTQYFGPGTRLLVL.

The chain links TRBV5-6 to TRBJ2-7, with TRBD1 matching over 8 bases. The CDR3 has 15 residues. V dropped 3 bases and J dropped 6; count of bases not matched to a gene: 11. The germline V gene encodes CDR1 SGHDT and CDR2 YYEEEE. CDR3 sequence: CASSSPGQVFSEQYF. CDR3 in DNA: TGTGCCAGCAGCTCACCGGGACAGGTGTTTTCCGAGCAGTACTTC.

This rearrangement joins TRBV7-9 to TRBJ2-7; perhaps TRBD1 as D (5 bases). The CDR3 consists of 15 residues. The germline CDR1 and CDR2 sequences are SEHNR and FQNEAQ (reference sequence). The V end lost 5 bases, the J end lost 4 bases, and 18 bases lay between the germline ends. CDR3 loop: CASSNPSAGMYEQYF. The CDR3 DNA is TGTGCCAGCAGCAACCCCTCGGCAGGGATGTACGAGCAGTACTTC.

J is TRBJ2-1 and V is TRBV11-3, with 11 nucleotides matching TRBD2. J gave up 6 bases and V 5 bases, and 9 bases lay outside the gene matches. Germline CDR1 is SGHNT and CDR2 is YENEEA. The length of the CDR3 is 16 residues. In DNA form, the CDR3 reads TGTGCCAGCAGCGAAGATGGGACTAGCGGAATCAATGAGCAGTTCTTC. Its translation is CASSEDGTSGINEQFF.